One and the same sample provided the 3 T cell receptor beta chains below, sequenced in a study of T-cell memory formation after mild COVID-19. Each CDR3 protein gets one entry after TCRdb re-called the 5' RACE reads with MiXCR. The repertoire holds some 180,000 distinct CDR3 sequences, with 18% as singletons. Sequences were obtained from PBMCs or a T cell subset sorted from them (not recorded which). The receptors come from a man aged 18 to 30 who had mild COVID-19 (a few samples of this study predate the infection). Cell type and time point are not known.

This clonotype was seen only a few times. This sequence joins TRBV5-1 and TRBJ1-2; D might be TRBD1 (6 bases). The CDR3 totals 14 residues. Germline V gene sequence: CDR1 SGHRS, CDR2 YFSETQ. V was cut by 0 bases and J by 0 bases, with 6 bases left in between. For the CDR3, the DNA is TGCGCCAGCAGCTTGGACAGGGCTAACTATGGCTACACCTTC. Translated: CASSLDRANYGYTF.

V is TRBV5-5 and J is TRBJ1-5; unclear D gene. The CDR3 runs 16 residues. V was trimmed by 6 bases and J by 6 bases, leaving 22 bases between them. Germline-derived CDR1 and CDR2 are SGHKS and YYEKEE (reference sequence). CDR3 sequence (DNA): TGTGCCAGCACCCTGGCCGGACCCATTACGGGTCAGCCCCAGCATTTT. Translating it yields CASTLAGPITGQPQHF.

This clonotype was observed a handful of times. The rearrangement uses TRBV4-3 and TRBJ2-1; a possible D gene is TRBD1 (5 bases). The CDR3 extends over 14 amino acids. The V end lost 0 bases, the J end lost 9 bases, and 12 bases lay between the germline ends. Germline-derived CDR1 and CDR2 are LGHNA and YSLEER. The CDR3 DNA is TGCGCCAGCAGCCAAGATTGGGGCAGCAGTGAGCAGTTCTTC. Translated, it gives CASSQDWGSSEQFF.